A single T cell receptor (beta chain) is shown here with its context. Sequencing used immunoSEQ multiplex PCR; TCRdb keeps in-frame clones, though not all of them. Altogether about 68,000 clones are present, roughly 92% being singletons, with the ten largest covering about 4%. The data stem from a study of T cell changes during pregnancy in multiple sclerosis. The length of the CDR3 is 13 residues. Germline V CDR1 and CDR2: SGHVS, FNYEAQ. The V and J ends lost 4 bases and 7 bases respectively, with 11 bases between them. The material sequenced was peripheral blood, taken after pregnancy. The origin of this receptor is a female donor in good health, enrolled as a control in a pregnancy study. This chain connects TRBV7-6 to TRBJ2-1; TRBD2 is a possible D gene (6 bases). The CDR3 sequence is CASSSGGGNEQFF. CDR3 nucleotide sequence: TGTGCCAGCAGCTCCGGGGGAGGAAATGAGCAGTTCTTC. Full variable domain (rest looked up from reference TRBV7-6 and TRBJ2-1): GAGVSQSPRYKVTKRGQDVALRCDPISGHVSLYWYRQALGQGPEFLTYFNYEAQQDKSGLPNDRFSAERPEGSISTLTIQRTEQRDSAMYRCASSSGGGNEQFFGPGTRLTVL.